Listed here are 10 T cell receptor beta chains from one sample, sequenced in a study of shared clonotypes between healthy human individuals. Naive CD8 cells comprised CD45RO-negative, CCR7-positively selected cells, excluding terminally differentiated effector memory CD45RA+ cells. Using immunoSEQ multiplex PCR, the repertoire was profiled, and TCRdb retains in-frame clones only, with some absent. The sample yields roughly 2,000,000 clones, about 94% seen once. The sequenced material came from naive CD8+ T cells from PBMCs. These receptors were taken from a man in his late teens or twenties in good health. Some clones in this sample may be carry-over from other donors' samples.

The V gene is TRBV5-6, the J gene TRBJ1-5; D might be TRBD1 (5 bases). This CDR3 spans 18 amino acids. Trimming shortened V by 3 bases and J by 2 bases, and 21 bases separated the two germline ends. Germline assignment: CDR1 SGHDT and CDR2 YYEEEE. CDR3 residues: CASSSQRDGLGGNQPQHF. The CDR3 coding sequence is TGTGCCAGCAGCTCTCAAAGGGACGGCTTAGGGGGCAATCAGCCCCAGCATTTT.

The rearrangement joins TRBV7-9 to TRBJ2-3; D gene uncertain. The germline V and J ends were trimmed by 1 base and 2 bases, with 7 bases remaining between them. The CDR3 contains 14 residues. CDR1 and CDR2 from the germline V gene are SEHNR and FQNEAQ (reference sequence). CDR3 region: CASSLGSYTDTQYF. The CDR3, as DNA: TGTGCCAGCAGCTTAGGTTCCTACACAGATACGCAGTATTTT.

The chain combines TRBV5-5 with TRBJ2-5, with no clear D. CDR1 is SGHKS, CDR2 YYEKEE, per germline (reference sequence). Trimming took 2 bases from V and 3 from J, leaving 2 bases between them. The CDR3 consists of 11 residues. The CDR3 reads CASSFEETQYF. CDR3 nucleotides: TGTGCCAGCAGCTTCGAAGAGACCCAGTACTTC.

A single count supports this clone. V usage is TRBV19 and J usage is TRBJ2-1; TRBD1 is a possible D gene (6 bases). The CDR3 loop spans 15 amino acids. Trimming cost V 3 bases and J 4 bases, with 13 bases left between them. The germline V gene has CDR1 LNHDA and CDR2 SQIVND (reference sequence). The CDR3 sequence is CASSMLAGQYNEQFF. The CDR3 bases are TGTGCCAGTAGTATGTTGGCAGGACAGTACAATGAGCAGTTCTTC.

V and J are TRBV11-2 and TRBJ2-7; TRBD2 matches at 8 bases. Germline V gives CDR1 SGHAT, CDR2 FQNNGV. V shed 5 bases, J shed 6 bases, and the junction held 15 bases outside the gene matches. The CDR3 has 16 residues. The CDR3 spells CASSHPAGDLRSEQYF. In DNA, the CDR3 is TGTGCCAGCAGCCATCCAGCGGGAGATTTGAGGTCCGAGCAGTACTTC. Combining the CDR3 with reference TRBV11-2 and TRBJ2-7 gives the whole variable domain EAGVAQSPRYKIIEKRQSVAFWCNPISGHATLYWYQQILGQGPKLLIQFQNNGVVDDSQLPKDRFSAERLKGVDSTLKIQPAKLEDSAVYLCASSHPAGDLRSEQYFGPGTRLTVT.

In regard to this clone: This CDR3 is also generated by other DNA sequences in the sample. The chain combines TRBV6-5 with TRBJ2-7; weak D call: TRBD1 (6 bases). Germline CDR1 MNHEY, CDR2 SVGAGI. This CDR3 spans 13 amino acids. The V end lost 5 bases, the J end lost 6 bases, and 14 bases lay between the germline ends. The CDR3 loop is CASSTDRGGEQYF. The DNA for the CDR3 is TGTGCCAGCAGTACAGACCGAGGGGGCGAGCAGTACTTC.

The gene calls are TRBV29-1 and TRBJ2-3; 7 nucleotides agree with TRBD2. The CDR3 spans 14 residues. V shed 5 bases, J shed 1 base, and the junction held 6 bases outside the gene matches. Germline lookup yields CDR1 SQVTM and CDR2 ANQGSEA. This chain's CDR3 is CSVRTRARTDTQYF. The DNA for the CDR3 is TGCAGCGTTCGGACTAGAGCTCGCACAGATACGCAGTATTTT.

The chain employs TRBV4-1 and TRBJ2-7; 8 nucleotides align to TRBD2. Germline V gives CDR1 MGHRA, CDR2 YSYEKL. Trimming took 2 bases from V and 3 from J; bases not matched to a gene: 9. The CDR3 loop spans 16 amino acids. The DNA for the CDR3 is TGCGCCAGCAGCCAAATTACTAGCGGTACAATCTACGAGCAGTACTTC. It codes for CASSQITSGTIYEQYF.

The CDR3 nucleotides read TGTGCCAGCAGTTACGGGACTACACCTAATGAGCAGTTCTTC. Amino acids: CASSYGTTPNEQFF. J is TRBJ2-1 and V is TRBV6-5; 7 nucleotides agree with TRBD2. The CDR3 extends over 14 amino acids. J gave up 7 bases and V 2 bases, and 5 bases lay outside the gene matches. Germline CDR1 reads MNHEY; CDR2 reads SVGAGI.

In its sample, this clone was seen once. The chain joins TRBV28 to TRBJ2-7; 8 bases fit TRBD2. V lost 2 bases and J lost 3; bases outside the gene matches: 12. CDR3 length equals 17 residues. Germline loops: CDR1 MDHEN, CDR2 SYDVKM. This CDR3 is CASSLDGRAWADYEQYF. CDR3 DNA: TGTGCCAGCAGTTTAGACGGGAGGGCCTGGGCGGACTACGAGCAGTACTTC.